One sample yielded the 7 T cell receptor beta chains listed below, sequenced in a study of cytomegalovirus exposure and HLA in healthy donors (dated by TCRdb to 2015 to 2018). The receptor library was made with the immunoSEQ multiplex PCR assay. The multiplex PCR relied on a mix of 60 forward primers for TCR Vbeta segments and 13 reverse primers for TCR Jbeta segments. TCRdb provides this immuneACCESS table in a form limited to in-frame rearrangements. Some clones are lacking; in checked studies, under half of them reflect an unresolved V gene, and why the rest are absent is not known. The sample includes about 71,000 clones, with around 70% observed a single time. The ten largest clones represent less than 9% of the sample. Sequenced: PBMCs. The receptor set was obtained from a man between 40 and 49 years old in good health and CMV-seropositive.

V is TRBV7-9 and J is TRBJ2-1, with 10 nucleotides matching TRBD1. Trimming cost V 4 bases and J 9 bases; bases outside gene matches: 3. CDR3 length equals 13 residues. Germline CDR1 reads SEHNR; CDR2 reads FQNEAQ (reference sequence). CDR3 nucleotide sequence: TGTGCCAGCAGCTCGGACAGGGGGGGTGAGCAGTTCTTC. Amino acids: CASSSDRGGEQFF. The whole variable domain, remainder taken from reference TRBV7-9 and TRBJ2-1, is DTGVSQNPRHKITKRGQNVTFRCDPISEHNRLYWYRQTLGQGPEFLTYFQNEAQLEKSRLLSDRFSAERPKGSFSTLEIQRTEQGDSAMYLCASSSDRGGEQFFGPGTRLTVL.

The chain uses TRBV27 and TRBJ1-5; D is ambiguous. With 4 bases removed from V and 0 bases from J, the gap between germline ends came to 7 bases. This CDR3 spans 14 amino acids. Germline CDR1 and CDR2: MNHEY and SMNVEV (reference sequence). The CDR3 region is CASSSADSNQPQHF. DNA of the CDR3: TGTGCCAGCAGTTCCGCAGATAGCAATCAGCCCCAGCATTTT.

CDR3 loop: CASSYAQGNTEAFF. CDR3 nucleotide sequence: TGTGCCAGCAGTTACGCCCAGGGGAACACTGAAGCTTTCTTT. The gene calls are TRBV6-5 and TRBJ1-1; D might be TRBD1 (5 bases). The CDR3 consists of 14 residues. Trimming cost V 2 bases and J 1 base, with 8 bases left between them. CDR1 is MNHEY and CDR2 is SVGAGI in the germline V gene.

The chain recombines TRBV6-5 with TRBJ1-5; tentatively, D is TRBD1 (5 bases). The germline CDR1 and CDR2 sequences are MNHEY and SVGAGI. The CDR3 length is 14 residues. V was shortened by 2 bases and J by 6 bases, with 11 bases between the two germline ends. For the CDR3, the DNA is TGTGCCAGCAGTTACCAGGGTTTCGGTCAGCCCCAGCATTTT. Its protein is CASSYQGFGQPQHF.

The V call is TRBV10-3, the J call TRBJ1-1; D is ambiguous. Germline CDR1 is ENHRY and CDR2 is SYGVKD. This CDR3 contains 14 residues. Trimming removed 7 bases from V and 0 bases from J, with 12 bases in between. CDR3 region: CAIKPSNMNTEAFF. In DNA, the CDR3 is TGTGCCATCAAACCGTCAAACATGAACACTGAAGCTTTCTTT.

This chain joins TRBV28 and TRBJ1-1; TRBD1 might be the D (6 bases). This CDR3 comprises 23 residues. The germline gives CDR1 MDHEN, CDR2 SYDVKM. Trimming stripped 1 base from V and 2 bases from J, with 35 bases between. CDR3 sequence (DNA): TGTGCCAGCAGTTTATACACCGGATATTTCGCGGACAGTGGATGGGAAGGAAACACTGAAGCTTTCTTT. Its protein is CASSLYTGYFADSGWEGNTEAFF.

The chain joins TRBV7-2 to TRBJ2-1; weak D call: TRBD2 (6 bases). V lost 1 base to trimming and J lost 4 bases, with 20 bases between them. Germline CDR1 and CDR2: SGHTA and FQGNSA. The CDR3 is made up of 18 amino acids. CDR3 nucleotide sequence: TGTGCCAGCAGCTTAGGTCGGGAGTCCGGAGATTTTTACAATGAGCAGTTCTTC. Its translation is CASSLGRESGDFYNEQFF.